This T cell receptor beta chain came from a study of CD8 T cells in ankylosing spondylitis. The CDR3 contains 15 residues. Per the germline V gene, CDR1 is SGHVS and CDR2 is FNYEAQ. The V end lost 2 bases, the J end lost 1 base, and 11 bases lay between the germline ends. TCRdb analysed the 5' RACE reads with MiXCR anew, one entry per CDR3 protein. The repertoire holds approximately 550,000 distinct CDR3 sequences, with 9.5% to 15% as singletons. A remark on this clonotype: Antigen unknown.

Study-wide findings and caveats: Ankylosing spondylitis blood appeared to be characterized by a TCR beta motif of under 10 highly homologous variants. A subset of motif variants has previously been described in the synovial fluid and blood of reactive arthritis.

The rearrangement links TRBV7-6 to TRBJ2-5, with D perhaps matching TRBD2 (5 bases). Sequenced sample: blood, either unsorted or a sorted T cell fraction (not recorded which). The clonotype originates from a male donor with ankylosing spondylitis. The CDR3 is CASSLFPTSQETQYF. For the CDR3, the DNA is TGTGCCAGCAGCTTATTCCCTACTAGCCAAGAGACCCAGTACTTC. The full variable domain, rest sourced from reference TRBV7-6 and TRBJ2-5, is GAGVSQSPRYKVTKRGQDVALRCDPISGHVSLYWYRQALGQGPEFLTYFNYEAQQDKSGLPNDRFSAERPEGSISTLTIQRTEQRDSAMYRCASSLFPTSQETQYFGPGTRLLVL.